The sequence of this TCR beta chain was determined in a study of T cells after yellow fever vaccination. Study outcomes and limitations: Contamination by abundant bulk-population clonotypes could be present in FACS-sorted repertoires. There was a small share of clonotypes that showed up in both the CD4 and CD8 compartments. Clones from primary vaccination mostly reappeared after the booster (roughly 95% CD4, around 90% CD8). Though weaker, the secondary response peaked faster, on day 5 versus 15.

TCRdb recomputed calls from the 5' RACE reads with MiXCR, one row per CDR3 protein. The sample has some 110,000 distinct CDR3 sequences, approximately 8.4% seen once. Comment on this clonotype: Its specificity is not known.

The specimen comprised CD8+ T cells sorted from PBMCs, sampled 45 days after the yellow fever booster vaccination. This clonotype originated in a young man who received the YFV17D yellow fever vaccine.

The CDR3 spells CASSQATSGRGNEQFF. The CDR3 DNA reads as TGTGCCAGCAGCCAAGCGACTAGCGGGAGGGGGAATGAGCAGTTCTTC. The chain combines TRBV3-1 with TRBJ2-1; 14 bases fit TRBD2. CDR1 and CDR2 (germline): LGHDT, YNNKEL (reference sequence). This CDR3 spans 16 amino acids. V was clipped by 1 base and J by 7 bases; unmatched bases: 3.